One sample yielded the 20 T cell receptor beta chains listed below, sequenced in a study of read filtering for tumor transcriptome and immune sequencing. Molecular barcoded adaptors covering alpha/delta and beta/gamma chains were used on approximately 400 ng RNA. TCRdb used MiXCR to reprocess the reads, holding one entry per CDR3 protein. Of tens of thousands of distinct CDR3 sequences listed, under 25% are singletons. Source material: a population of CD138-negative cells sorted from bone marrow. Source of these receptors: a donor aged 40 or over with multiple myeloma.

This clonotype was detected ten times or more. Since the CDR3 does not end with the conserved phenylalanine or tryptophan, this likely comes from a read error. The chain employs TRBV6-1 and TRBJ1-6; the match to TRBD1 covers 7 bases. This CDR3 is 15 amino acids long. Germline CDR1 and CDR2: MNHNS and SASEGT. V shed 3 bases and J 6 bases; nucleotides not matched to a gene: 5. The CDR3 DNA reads TGTGCCAGCAGTGACCTGGGACAGATTAATTCACCCCTCCACCTT. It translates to CASSDLGQINSPLHL.

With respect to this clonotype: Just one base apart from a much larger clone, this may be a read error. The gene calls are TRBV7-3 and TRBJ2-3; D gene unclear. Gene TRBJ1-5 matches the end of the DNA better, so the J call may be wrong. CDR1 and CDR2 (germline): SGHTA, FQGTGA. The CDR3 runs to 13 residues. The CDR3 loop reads CASSLTRVGTQHF. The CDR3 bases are TGTGCCAGCAGCTTAACGAGGGTTGGTACGCAGCATTTT.

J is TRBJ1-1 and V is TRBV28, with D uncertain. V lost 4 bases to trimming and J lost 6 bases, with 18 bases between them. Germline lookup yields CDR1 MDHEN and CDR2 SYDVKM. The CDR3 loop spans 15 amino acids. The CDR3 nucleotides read TGTGCCAGCAGTTCTCGTCTTGGGGTACAAGCTGAAGCTTTCTTT. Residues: CASSSRLGVQAEAFF. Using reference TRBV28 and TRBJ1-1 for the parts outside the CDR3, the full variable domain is DVKVTQSSRYLVKRTGEKVFLECVQDMDHENMFWYRQDPGLGLRLIYFSYDVKMKEKGDIPEGYSVSREKKERFSLILESASTNQTSMYLCASSSRLGVQAEAFFGQGTRLTVV.

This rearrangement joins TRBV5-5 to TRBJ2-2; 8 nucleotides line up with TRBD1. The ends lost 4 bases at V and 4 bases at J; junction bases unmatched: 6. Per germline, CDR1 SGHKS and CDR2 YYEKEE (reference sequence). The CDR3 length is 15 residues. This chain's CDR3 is CASSARGQGTGELFF. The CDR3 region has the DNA TGTGCCAGCAGCGCCAGGGGGCAGGGCACCGGGGAGCTGTTTTTT.

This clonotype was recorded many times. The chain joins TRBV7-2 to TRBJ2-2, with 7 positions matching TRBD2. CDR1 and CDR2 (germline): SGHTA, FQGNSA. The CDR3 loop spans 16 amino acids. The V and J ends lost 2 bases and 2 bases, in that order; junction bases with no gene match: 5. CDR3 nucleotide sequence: TGTGCCAGCAGCTTAAATGGGGGGGGTAACACCGGGGAGCTGTTTTTT. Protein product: CASSLNGGGNTGELFF.

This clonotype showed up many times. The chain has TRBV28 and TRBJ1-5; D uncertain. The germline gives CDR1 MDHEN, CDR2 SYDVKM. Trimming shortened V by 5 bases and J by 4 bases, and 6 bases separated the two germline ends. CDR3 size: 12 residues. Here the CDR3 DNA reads TGTGCCAGCAGTCGCCTAAATCAGCCCCAGCATTTT. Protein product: CASSRLNQPQHF.

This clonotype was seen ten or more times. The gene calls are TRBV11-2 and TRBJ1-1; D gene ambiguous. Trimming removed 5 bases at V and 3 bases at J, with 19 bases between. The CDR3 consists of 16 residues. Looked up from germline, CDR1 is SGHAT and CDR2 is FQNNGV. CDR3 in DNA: TGTGCCAGCAGCCCTACCGGCCGGGTACGGTACACTGAAGCTTTCTTT. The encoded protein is CASSPTGRVRYTEAFF.

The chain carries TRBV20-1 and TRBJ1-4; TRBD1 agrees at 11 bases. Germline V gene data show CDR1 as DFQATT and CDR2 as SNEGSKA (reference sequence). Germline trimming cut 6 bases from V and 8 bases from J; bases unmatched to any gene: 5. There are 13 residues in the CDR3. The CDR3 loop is CSARTGGREKLFF. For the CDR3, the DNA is TGCAGTGCGCGGACAGGGGGCCGCGAAAAACTGTTTTTT.

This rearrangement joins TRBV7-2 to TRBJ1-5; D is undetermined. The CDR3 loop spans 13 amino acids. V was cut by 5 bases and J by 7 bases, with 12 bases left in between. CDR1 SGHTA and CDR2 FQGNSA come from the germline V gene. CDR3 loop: CASSGNARQPQHF. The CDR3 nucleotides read TGTGCCAGCAGCGGCAATGCACGGCAGCCCCAGCATTTT.

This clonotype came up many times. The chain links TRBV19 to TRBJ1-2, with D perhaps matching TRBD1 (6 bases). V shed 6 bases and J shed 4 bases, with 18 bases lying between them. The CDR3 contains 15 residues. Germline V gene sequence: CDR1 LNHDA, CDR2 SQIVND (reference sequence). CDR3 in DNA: TGTGCCAGTAGATCGACAGGTACCACTATCTATGGCTACACCTTC. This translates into CASRSTGTTIYGYTF.

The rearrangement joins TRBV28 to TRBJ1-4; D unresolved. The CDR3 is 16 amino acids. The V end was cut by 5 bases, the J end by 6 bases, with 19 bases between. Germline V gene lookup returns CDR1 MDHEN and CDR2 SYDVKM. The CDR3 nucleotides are TGTGCCAGCAGTGCCTATTGGACGCGGAAGGATGAAAAACTGTTTTTT. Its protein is CASSAYWTRKDEKLFF.

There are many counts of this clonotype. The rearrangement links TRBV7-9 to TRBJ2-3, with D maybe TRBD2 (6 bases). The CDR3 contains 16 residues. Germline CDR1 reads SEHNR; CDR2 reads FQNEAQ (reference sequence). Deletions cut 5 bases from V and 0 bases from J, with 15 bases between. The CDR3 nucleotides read TGTGCCAGCAGCGACCGGGACTCCCGTAGCACAGATACGCAGTATTTT. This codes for CASSDRDSRSTDTQYF. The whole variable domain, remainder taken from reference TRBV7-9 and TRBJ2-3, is DTGVSQNPRHKITKRGQNVTFRCDPISEHNRLYWYRQTLGQGPEFLTYFQNEAQLEKSRLLSDRFSAERPKGSFSTLEIQRTEQGDSAMYLCASSDRDSRSTDTQYFGPGTRLTVL.

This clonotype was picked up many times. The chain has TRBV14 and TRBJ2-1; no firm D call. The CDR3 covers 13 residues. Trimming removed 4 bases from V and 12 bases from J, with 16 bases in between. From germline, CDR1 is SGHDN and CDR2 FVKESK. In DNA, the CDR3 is TGTGCCAGCAGCCGCCAGAAGTTATTTGCGCAGTTCTTC. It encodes CASSRQKLFAQFF.

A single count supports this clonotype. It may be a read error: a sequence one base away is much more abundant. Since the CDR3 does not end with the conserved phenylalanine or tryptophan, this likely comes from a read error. The DNA of the CDR3 is TGTGCCAGCAGCTTTGATTGGGCCTACGAGCAGTACCTC. Translated: CASSFDWAYEQYL. The V call is TRBV7-9, the J call TRBJ2-7; D is undetermined. Germline CDR1 reads SEHNR; CDR2 reads FQNEAQ (reference sequence). The CDR3 has 13 residues. Trimming removed 3 bases from V and 2 bases from J, with 8 bases in between.

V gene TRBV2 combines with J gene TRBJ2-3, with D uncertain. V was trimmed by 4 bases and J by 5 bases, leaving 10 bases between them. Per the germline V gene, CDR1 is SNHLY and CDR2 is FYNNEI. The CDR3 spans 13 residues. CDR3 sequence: CASSVGREDTQYF. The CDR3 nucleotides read TGTGCCAGCAGTGTGGGAAGGGAAGATACGCAGTATTTT.

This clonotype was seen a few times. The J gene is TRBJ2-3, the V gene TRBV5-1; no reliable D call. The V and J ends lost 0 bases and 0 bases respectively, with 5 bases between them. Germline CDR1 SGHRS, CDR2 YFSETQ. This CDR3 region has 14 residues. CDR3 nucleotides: TGCGCCAGCAGCTTGGGACTGAGCACAGATACGCAGTATTTT. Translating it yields CASSLGLSTDTQYF.

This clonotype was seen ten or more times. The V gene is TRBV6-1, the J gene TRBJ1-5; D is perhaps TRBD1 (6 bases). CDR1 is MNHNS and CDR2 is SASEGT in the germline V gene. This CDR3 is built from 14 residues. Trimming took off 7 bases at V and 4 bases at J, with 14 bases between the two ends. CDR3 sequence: CASTGQLRNQPQHF. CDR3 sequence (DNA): TGTGCCAGCACCGGACAGCTGAGAAATCAGCCCCAGCATTTT.

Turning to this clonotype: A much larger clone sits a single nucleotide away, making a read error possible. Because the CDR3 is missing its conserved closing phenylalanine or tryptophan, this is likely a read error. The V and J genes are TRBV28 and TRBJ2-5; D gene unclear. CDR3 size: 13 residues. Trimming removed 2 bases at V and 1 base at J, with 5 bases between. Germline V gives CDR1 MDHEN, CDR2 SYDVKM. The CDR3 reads CASSLRFQETQYS. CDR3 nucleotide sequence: TGTGCCAGCAGTTTAAGATTCCAAGAGACCCAGTACTCC.

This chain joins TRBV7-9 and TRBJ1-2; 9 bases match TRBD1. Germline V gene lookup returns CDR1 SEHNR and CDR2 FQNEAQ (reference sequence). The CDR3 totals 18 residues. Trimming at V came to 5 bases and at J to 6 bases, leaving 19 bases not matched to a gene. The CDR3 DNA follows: TGTGCCAGCAGCCGGTTGGGGGTGGGACAGGGAAAGGGCGATGGCTACACCTTC. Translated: CASSRLGVGQGKGDGYTF.

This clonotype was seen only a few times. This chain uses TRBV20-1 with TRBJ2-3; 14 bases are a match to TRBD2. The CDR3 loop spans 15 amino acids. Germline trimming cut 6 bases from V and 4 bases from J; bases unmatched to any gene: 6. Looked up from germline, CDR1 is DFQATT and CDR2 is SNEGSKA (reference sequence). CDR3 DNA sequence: TGCAGTGCCGAATCGACTAGCGGGGGGGCAGATACGCAGTATTTT. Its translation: CSAESTSGGADTQYF.